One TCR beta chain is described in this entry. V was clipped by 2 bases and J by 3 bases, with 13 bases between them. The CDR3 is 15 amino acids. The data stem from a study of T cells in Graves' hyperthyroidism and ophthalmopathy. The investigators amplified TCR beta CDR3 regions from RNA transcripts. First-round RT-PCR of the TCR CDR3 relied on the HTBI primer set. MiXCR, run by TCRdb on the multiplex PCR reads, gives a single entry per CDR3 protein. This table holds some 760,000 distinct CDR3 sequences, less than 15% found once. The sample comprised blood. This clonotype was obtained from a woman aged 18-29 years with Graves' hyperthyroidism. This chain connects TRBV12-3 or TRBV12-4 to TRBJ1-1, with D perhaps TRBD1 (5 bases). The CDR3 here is CASSLQGIIYTEAFF. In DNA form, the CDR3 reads TGTGCCAGCAGTTTACAGGGTATAATCTACACTGAAGCTTTCTTT.